This T cell receptor beta chain was found in a study of beta chain features in type 1 diabetes. Study-wide results and limits: Type 1 diabetes patients showed a moderate but significant shortening of TCRB CDR3s in all four CD4+ subsets.

The study reverse transcribed the entire isolated RNA, so it sequenced expressed TCRB transcripts. The table came from immunoSEQ multiplex PCR; TCRdb's copy has only in-frame clones and leaves some out. The table lists around 250,000 clones, about a fifth of them singletons. As to this clone: What it binds is unknown.

Specimen: naive CD4+ T cells from blood. The sequence was obtained from a woman aged 40 to 55 with type 1 diabetes.

The CDR3 here is CASSPPAIYEQYF. The DNA of the CDR3 is TGTGCCAGCTCACCACCGGCCATCTACGAGCAGTACTTC. The chain uses TRBV18 and TRBJ2-7; D remains unclear. This CDR3 region has 13 residues. V shed 0 bases and J shed 3 bases, with 6 bases lying between them. The germline CDR1 and CDR2 sequences are KGHSH and LQKENI.